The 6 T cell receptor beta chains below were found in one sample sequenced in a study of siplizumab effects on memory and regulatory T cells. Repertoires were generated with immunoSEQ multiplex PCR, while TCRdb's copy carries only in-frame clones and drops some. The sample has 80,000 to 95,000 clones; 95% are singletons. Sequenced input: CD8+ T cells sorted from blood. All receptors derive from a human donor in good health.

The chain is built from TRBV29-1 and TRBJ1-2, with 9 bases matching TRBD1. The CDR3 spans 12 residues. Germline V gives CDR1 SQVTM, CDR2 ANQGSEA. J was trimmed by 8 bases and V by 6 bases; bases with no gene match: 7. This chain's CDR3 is CSVPQGAGGYTF. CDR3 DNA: TGCAGCGTACCACAGGGGGCTGGAGGCTACACCTTC.

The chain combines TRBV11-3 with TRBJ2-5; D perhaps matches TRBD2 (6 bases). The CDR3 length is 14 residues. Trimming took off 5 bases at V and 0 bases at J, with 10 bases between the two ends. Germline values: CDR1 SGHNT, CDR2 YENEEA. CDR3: CASSRWGDQETQYF. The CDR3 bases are TGTGCCAGCAGCCGGTGGGGGGACCAAGAGACCCAGTACTTC.

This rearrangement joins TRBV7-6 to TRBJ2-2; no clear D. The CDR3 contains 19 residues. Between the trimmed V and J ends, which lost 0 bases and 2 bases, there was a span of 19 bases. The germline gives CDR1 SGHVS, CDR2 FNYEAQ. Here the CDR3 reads CASSLAQDWSELNTGELFF. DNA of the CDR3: TGTGCCAGCAGCTTAGCGCAAGATTGGTCGGAGCTTAACACCGGGGAGCTGTTTTTT.

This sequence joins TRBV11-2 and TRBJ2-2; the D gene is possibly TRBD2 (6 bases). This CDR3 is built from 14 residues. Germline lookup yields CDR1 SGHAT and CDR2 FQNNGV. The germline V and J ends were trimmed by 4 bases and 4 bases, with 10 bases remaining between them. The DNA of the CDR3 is TGTGCCAGCAGCTCGGGACTGATCACCGGGGAGCTGTTTTTT. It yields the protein CASSSGLITGELFF.

The CDR3 here is CASSQDPRVDAFF. DNA of the CDR3: TGCGCCAGCAGCCAAGACCCTAGGGTTGACGCTTTCTTT. This chain connects TRBV4-1 to TRBJ1-1; D not resolved. V dropped 0 bases and J dropped 11 bases, with 13 bases sitting between them. The CDR3 contains 13 residues. Per the germline V gene, CDR1 is MGHRA and CDR2 is YSYEKL.

This chain's CDR3 is CASTPLEGESYEQYF. In nucleotides, the CDR3 is TGTGCCAGCACCCCCCTCGAAGGGGAATCCTACGAGCAGTACTTC. This rearrangement joins TRBV28 to TRBJ2-7; D is possibly TRBD1 (5 bases). Trimming removed 7 bases from V and 1 base from J, with 17 bases in between. CDR1 is MDHEN and CDR2 is SYDVKM in the germline V gene. The CDR3 sequence is 15 residues long.